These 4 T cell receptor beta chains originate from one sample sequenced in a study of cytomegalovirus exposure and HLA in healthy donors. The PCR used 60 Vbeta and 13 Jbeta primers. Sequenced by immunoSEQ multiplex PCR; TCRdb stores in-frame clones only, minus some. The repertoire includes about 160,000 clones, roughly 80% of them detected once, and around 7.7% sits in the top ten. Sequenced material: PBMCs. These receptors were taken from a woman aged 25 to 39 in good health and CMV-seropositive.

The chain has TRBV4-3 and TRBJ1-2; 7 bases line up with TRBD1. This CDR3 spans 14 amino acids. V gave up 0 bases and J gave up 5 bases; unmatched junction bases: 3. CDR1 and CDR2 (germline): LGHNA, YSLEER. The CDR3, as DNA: TGCGCCAGCAGCCAAGAGGCGACAGGGTATGGCTACACCTTC. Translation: CASSQEATGYGYTF.

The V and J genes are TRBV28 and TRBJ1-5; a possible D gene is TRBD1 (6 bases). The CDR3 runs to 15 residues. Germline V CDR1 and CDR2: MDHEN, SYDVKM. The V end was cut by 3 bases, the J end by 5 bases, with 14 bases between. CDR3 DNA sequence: TGTGCCAGCAGTTTCTCCAGGGGTCGGGATCAGCCCCAGCATTTT. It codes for CASSFSRGRDQPQHF. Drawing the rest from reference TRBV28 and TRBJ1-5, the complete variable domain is DVKVTQSSRYLVKRTGEKVFLECVQDMDHENMFWYRQDPGLGLRLIYFSYDVKMKEKGDIPEGYSVSREKKERFSLILESASTNQTSMYLCASSFSRGRDQPQHFGDGTRLSIL.

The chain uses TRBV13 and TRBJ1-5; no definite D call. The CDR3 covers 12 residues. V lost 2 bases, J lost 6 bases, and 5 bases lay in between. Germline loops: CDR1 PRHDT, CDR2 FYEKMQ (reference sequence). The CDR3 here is CASSLFGQPQHF. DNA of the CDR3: TGTGCCAGCAGCTTATTCGGTCAGCCCCAGCATTTT.

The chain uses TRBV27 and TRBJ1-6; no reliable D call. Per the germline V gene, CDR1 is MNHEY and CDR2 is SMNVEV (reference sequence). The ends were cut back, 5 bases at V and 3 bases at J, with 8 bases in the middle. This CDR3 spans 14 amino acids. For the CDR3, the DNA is TGTGCCAGCAGTCCCCGGGACTATAATTCACCCCTCCACTTT. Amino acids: CASSPRDYNSPLHF.